This T cell receptor beta chain was obtained from a study of technical replicates of blood from several donors. The V end was cut by 2 bases, the J end by 1 base, with 14 bases between. This CDR3 region has 16 residues. Per the germline V gene, CDR1 is LNHDA and CDR2 is SQIVND (reference sequence). Here immunoSEQ multiplex PCR was the method, and the copy in TCRdb shows in-frame clones only, minus some. The data show fewer than 90,000 clones, 85% to 95% seen once. This clone appeared once. Sequencing used T cells isolated from PBMCs. This clonotype was obtained from a human donor in good health. This chain connects TRBV19 to TRBJ1-1, with TRBD1 as a possible D gene (5 bases). The CDR3 DNA is TGTGCCAGTAGTATAACAGGATTAGATCGGAACACTGAAGCTTTCTTT. This gives the protein CASSITGLDRNTEAFF.